Each of the 16 T cell receptor beta chains below was sequenced from the same sample in a study of post-analysis software for immune sequencing data (dated by TCRdb to the mid-2010s). Overall study results and their limits: Patients showed significantly higher frequencies than controls for a handful of TRBV segments, among them TRBV5-6, TRBV5-1 and TRBV20-1.

Their recognized antigens are unknown. The library was generated by PCR. Sequencing relied on an Illumina HiSeq 2500. To reduce PCR and sequencing biases, unique molecular identifiers were built into the TCR beta cDNA libraries. TCRdb reanalyzed the raw reads on its own, using fastp at Q25 for trimming and MiXCR for clone calling, and kept in-frame beta chains. Each entry merges the rows of one CDR3 protein and shows their most common DNA and genes. This sample gives approximately 180,000 distinct CDR3 sequences in total; approximately 30% of them show up just once. Clones ranked in the top ten supply 1.5% of the sample. Sequencing was carried out using blood. All receptors derive from a girl aged 5-17 years with multiple sclerosis.

Notes on this clonotype: A much larger clone differs by one base, so this may be a read error. V usage is TRBV20-1 and J usage is TRBJ2-1; D tentatively fits TRBD1 or TRBD2 (6 bases each). The CDR3 spans 15 residues. Per the germline V gene, CDR1 is DFQATT and CDR2 is SNEGSKA (reference sequence). Trimming left V 4 bases short and J 7 bases short, with 20 bases between. The chain's CDR3 is CSANQRRDKVNEQFF. CDR3 coding DNA: TGCAGTGCTAATCAGAGGCGGGACAAGGTGAATGAGCAGTTCTTC.

This clonotype came up once. The chain employs TRBV29-1 and TRBJ1-2; D gene unclear. CDR3 size: 13 residues. Trimming removed 4 bases at V and 7 bases at J, with 16 bases between. Looked up from germline, CDR1 is SQVTM and CDR2 is ANQGSEA. CDR3: CSVASKAWGGYTF. The CDR3 DNA reads as TGCAGCGTTGCCTCTAAGGCCTGGGGTGGCTACACCTTC. The full variable domain, completed using reference TRBV29-1 and TRBJ1-2, is SAVISQKPSRDICQRGTSLTIQCQVDSQVTMMFWYRQQPGQSLTLIATANQGSEATYESGFVIDKFPISRPNLTFSTLTVSNMSPEDSSIYLCSVASKAWGGYTFGSGTRLTVV.

Worth noting for this clonotype: This may be a read error, as it is one base from a much larger clone. The chain couples TRBV3-1 to TRBJ2-5, with TRBD1 matching over 9 bases. TRBJ2-7 explains the end of the DNA better; the J call may be wrong. The CDR3 contains 13 residues. The germline gives CDR1 LGHDT, CDR2 YNNKEL (reference sequence). The CDR3 reads CANSQQTGGEQYF. The CDR3 nucleotides are TGTGCCAACAGCCAGCAGACAGGGGGCGAGCAGTACTTC.

The chain is built from TRBV10-3 and TRBJ2-1, with TRBD2 matching over 10 bases. The CDR3 covers 16 residues. V was clipped by 2 bases and J by 10 bases; unmatched bases: 11. Germline lookup yields CDR1 ENHRY and CDR2 SYGVKD. This CDR3 is CAISEMVSGRAHEQFF. Written as DNA, the CDR3 is TGTGCCATCAGTGAGATGGTCAGCGGGAGGGCCCACGAGCAGTTCTTC.

This clonotype came up a few times. The V and J genes are TRBV2 and TRBJ1-4; maybe TRBD1 (6 bases). CDR3 length equals 15 residues. With 8 bases removed from V and 8 bases from J, the gap between germline ends came to 21 bases. The germline V gene has CDR1 SNHLY and CDR2 FYNNEI. The CDR3, as DNA: TGTGCCAGCCGGCGAGGGGGGCAGAAGGACGAAAAACTGTTTTTT. Protein product: CASRRGGQKDEKLFF.

This clonotype came up once. The chain employs TRBV12-3 or TRBV12-4 and TRBJ1-5; weak D call: TRBD1 (5 bases). V was pared by 3 bases and J by 1 base, with 7 bases between. The CDR3 is 14 amino acids. CDR3 loop: CASSFRDSNQPQHF. The CDR3 DNA follows: TGTGCCAGCAGTTTTCGGGACAGCAATCAGCCCCAGCATTTT.

The chain uses TRBV27 and TRBJ2-5; perhaps D is TRBD1 or TRBD2 (5 bases each). Germline lookup yields CDR1 MNHEY and CDR2 SMNVEV (reference sequence). The CDR3 consists of 12 residues. Trimming cost V 7 bases and J 11 bases, with 17 bases left between them. CDR3 loop: CASTGLAGEQYF. For the CDR3, the DNA is TGTGCCAGCACAGGGCTAGCCGGTGAGCAGTACTTC.

The chain has TRBV5-1 and TRBJ2-3, with 7 nucleotides matching TRBD1. J gave up 2 bases and V 0 bases, and 6 bases lay outside the gene matches. Germline V gives CDR1 SGHRS, CDR2 YFSETQ. The CDR3 runs 16 residues. CDR3: CASSLEGAEITDTQYF. Written as DNA, the CDR3 is TGCGCCAGCAGCTTGGAGGGGGCGGAGATCACAGATACGCAGTATTTT.

This clonotype has at least ten counts. This chain joins TRBV20-1 and TRBJ1-2, with D possibly TRBD1 on 5 matching bases. V lost 5 bases and J 1 base, leaving 14 bases between the germline ends. The CDR3 is 14 amino acids. CDR1 and CDR2 from the germline V gene are DFQATT and SNEGSKA (reference sequence). The CDR3: CSAPQPTVNYGYTF. CDR3 nucleotide sequence: TGCAGTGCTCCACAGCCGACAGTTAACTATGGCTACACCTTC.

The chain has TRBV6-2 or TRBV6-3 and TRBJ2-7; D assignment may be TRBD1 or TRBD2 (5 bases each). Between the trimmed V and J ends, which lost 6 bases and 0 bases, there was a span of 15 bases. This CDR3 comprises 15 residues. Germline V gene sequence: CDR1 MNHEY, CDR2 SVGEGT. The CDR3 protein is CASRVSGPNSYEQYF. The DNA for the CDR3 is TGTGCCAGCAGAGTCTCGGGACCCAACTCCTACGAGCAGTACTTC.

About this clonotype: This may be a read error: a much more frequent sequence differs by one nucleotide. The chain links TRBV6-2 or TRBV6-3 to TRBJ2-5; 7 bases fit TRBD2. The CDR3 is 17 residues long. Germline V gene sequence: CDR1 MNHEY, CDR2 SVGEGT. Trimming removed 6 bases from V and 4 bases from J; junction bases left unmatched: 17. CDR3 nucleotides: TGTGCCAGCAGCATCGGGGTGAGCGGGATTGGCCCAGAGACCCAGTACTTC. It codes for CASSIGVSGIGPETQYF.

In regard to this clonotype: This may arise from a read error, as a much more abundant clone is one base away. Written as DNA, the CDR3 is TGTGTCAGCAGCTACGGAGACTTCAATGAGCAGTTCTTC. Translated: CVSSYGDFNEQFF. The chain employs TRBV11-2 and TRBJ2-1; D gene unclear. The V gene's germline CDR1 is SGHAT and CDR2 FQNNGV. The CDR3 is made up of 13 amino acids.

This clonotype appeared a few times. Being one base from a much bigger clone, this may be a read error. CDR3 region: CASSFGSNNSEQYF. CDR3 DNA sequence: TGTGCTAGCAGCTTCGGGTCGAATAACTCCGAGCAGTACTTC. V gene TRBV7-7 combines with J gene TRBJ2-7; D gene ambiguous. The CDR3 is made up of 14 amino acids. Germline V gives CDR1 SSHAT, CDR2 FNYEAQ (reference sequence). Filled out from reference TRBV7-7 and TRBJ2-7, the complete variable domain reads GAGVSQSPRYKVTKRGQDVTLRCDPISSHATLYWYQQALGQGPEFLTYFNYEAQPDKSGLPSDRFSAERPEGSISTLTIQRTEQRDSAMYRCASSFGSNNSEQYFGPGTRLTVT.

In its sample, this clonotype was seen many times. J is TRBJ2-3 and V is TRBV20-1, with D perhaps matching TRBD1 (7 bases). CDR1 and CDR2 from the germline V gene are DFQATT and SNEGSKA (reference sequence). The CDR3 runs 13 residues. Trimming removed 3 bases from V and 6 bases from J, with 13 bases in between. As DNA, the CDR3 is TGCAGTGCTAGGAGGAGGGGACAGGATACGCAGTATTTT. Its translation: CSARRRGQDTQYF.

Many counts were recorded for this clonotype. The rearrangement uses TRBV4-2 and TRBJ2-7; unclear D gene. Trimming left V 4 bases short and J 3 bases short, with 16 bases between. Germline V gene sequence: CDR1 LGHNA, CDR2 YNFKEQ. This CDR3 is built from 15 residues. In DNA form, the CDR3 reads TGTGCCAGCAGCCGGACCGCGGCCTGGGACTACGAGCAGTACTTC. It specifies CASSRTAAWDYEQYF.

The chain joins TRBV27 to TRBJ1-2; the match to TRBD1 covers 8 bases. The CDR3 contains 13 residues. Trimming cost V 10 bases and J 4 bases; bases outside gene matches: 8. Germline V CDR1 and CDR2: MNHEY, SMNVEV (reference sequence). CDR3 nucleotide sequence: TGTGCCACAGGGGGCCCCACTTTCTATGGCTACACCTTC. Its translation: CATGGPTFYGYTF.